The 17 T cell receptor beta chains below come from one sample, sequenced in a study of blood T cell repertoires in COVID-19. This table comes from immunoSEQ multiplex PCR, and its TCRdb copy is limited to in-frame clones, with some not included. The sample contains about 380,000 clones, over 75% of which appear only once. What was sequenced was PBMCs or T cells enriched from blood (not recorded which). The receptor source for this set is a man aged 30 to 45 who had recovered from COVID-19.

The chain recombines TRBV5-1 with TRBJ1-6; TRBD1 might be the D (5 bases). CDR3 length equals 15 residues. Looked up from germline, CDR1 is SGHRS and CDR2 is YFSETQ. Trimming stripped 0 bases from V and 8 bases from J, with 12 bases between. Here the CDR3 DNA reads TGCGCCAGCAGCTTGGGGTGGGGCCTCGATTCACCCCTCCACTTT. This gives the protein CASSLGWGLDSPLHF.

This clone showed up just a few times. The rearrangement uses TRBV19 and TRBJ1-5; 9 positions match TRBD1. J gave up 7 bases and V 4 bases, and 14 bases lay outside the gene matches. The CDR3 sequence is 17 residues long. Per the germline V gene, CDR1 is LNHDA and CDR2 is SQIVND (reference sequence). The CDR3 region has the DNA TGTGCCAGTAGTACTGGGACAGGGTCGCGGGGTAACCAGCCCCAGCATTTT. It specifies CASSTGTGSRGNQPQHF.

V usage is TRBV6-2 or TRBV6-3 and J usage is TRBJ1-2, with D perhaps matching TRBD1 (6 bases). V lost 5 bases to trimming and J lost 3 bases, with 13 bases between them. This CDR3 comprises 14 residues. Germline V gene sequence: CDR1 MNHEY, CDR2 SVGEGT. This CDR3 reads CASSLTGLDYGYTF. As DNA, the CDR3 is TGTGCCAGCAGTCTTACAGGGCTCGACTATGGCTACACCTTC.

The chain recombines TRBV13 with TRBJ2-2; the D is unclear. The V and J ends lost 3 bases and 1 base respectively, with 15 bases between them. Germline values: CDR1 PRHDT, CDR2 FYEKMQ (reference sequence). CDR3 length: 17 residues. The CDR3 sequence is CASSLRNGALNTGELFF. The DNA for the CDR3 is TGTGCCAGCAGCTTGAGGAACGGCGCGCTGAACACCGGGGAGCTGTTTTTT.

The V gene is TRBV4-1, the J gene TRBJ2-7; TRBD2 matches at 13 bases. CDR3 length: 17 amino acids. CDR1 and CDR2 from the germline V gene are MGHRA and YSYEKL. With V trimmed by 2 bases and J by 1 base, 5 bases remained unmatched. This CDR3 is CASSQWGLAGLSYEQYF. The CDR3 DNA reads as TGCGCCAGCAGCCAATGGGGACTAGCGGGGTTATCCTACGAGCAGTACTTC.

This clone was seen once. Here the CDR3 DNA reads TGTGCCAGCAGCTTACGACCGCCAGGGGTTAATTCACCCCTCCACTTT. Translated, it gives CASSLRPPGVNSPLHF. This chain uses TRBV13 with TRBJ1-6; TRBD1 might be the D (6 bases). Per germline, CDR1 PRHDT and CDR2 FYEKMQ (reference sequence). This CDR3 region has 16 residues. V shed 2 bases and J shed 6 bases, with 14 bases lying between them. Supplemented by reference TRBV13 and TRBJ1-6, the full variable domain reads AAGVIQSPRHLIKEKRETATLKCYPIPRHDTVYWYQQGPGQDPQFLISFYEKMQSDKGSIPDRFSAQQFSDYHSELNMSSLELGDSALYFCASSLRPPGVNSPLHFGNGTRLTVT.

The chain combines TRBV30 with TRBJ2-7, with 16 bases that match TRBD2. Trimming removed 5 bases from V and 2 bases from J; junction bases left unmatched: 6. This CDR3 contains 16 residues. Per germline, CDR1 GTSNPN and CDR2 SVGIG (reference sequence). Here the CDR3 reads CAWAPGTSGGAYEQYF. CDR3 nucleotides: TGTGCCTGGGCCCCCGGGACTAGCGGGGGGGCCTACGAGCAGTACTTC.

The gene calls are TRBV19 and TRBJ2-2, with 11 bases aligning to TRBD2. The CDR3 covers 15 residues. CDR1 is LNHDA and CDR2 is SQIVND in the germline V gene (reference sequence). Trimming took 7 bases from V and 7 from J; bases not matched to a gene: 8. The CDR3 reads CASIRTSGGGGELFF. The CDR3 bases are TGTGCCAGTATCAGAACTAGCGGGGGAGGCGGGGAGCTGTTTTTT.

The rearrangement links TRBV7-9 to TRBJ1-2, with D tentatively TRBD1 (6 bases). Per the germline V gene, CDR1 is SEHNR and CDR2 is FQNEAQ (reference sequence). This CDR3 contains 14 residues. V lost 2 bases and J lost 2, with 9 bases in between. The chain's CDR3 is CASSLSGANYGYTF. CDR3 bases: TGTGCCAGCAGCTTATCAGGGGCGAACTATGGCTACACCTTC.

The chain joins TRBV3-1 (or the pseudogene TRBV3-2) to TRBJ1-4; D uncertain. The CDR3 loop spans 16 amino acids. V was clipped by 0 bases and J by 8 bases, with 16 bases between them. Germline CDR1 reads LGHDT; CDR2 reads YNNKEL (reference sequence). Here the CDR3 reads CASSQDLRTPGEKLFF. For the CDR3, the DNA is TGTGCCAGCAGCCAAGATCTTAGGACCCCGGGGGAAAAACTGTTTTTT.

The J gene is TRBJ2-7, the V gene TRBV14; D not resolved. V was trimmed by 0 bases and J by 0 bases, leaving 9 bases between them. The CDR3 is made up of 15 amino acids. The germline CDR1 and CDR2 sequences are SGHDN and FVKESK. CDR3 loop: CASSQDRYLSYEQYF. The CDR3 DNA follows: TGTGCCAGCAGCCAAGACCGGTACCTCTCCTACGAGCAGTACTTC.

The V gene is TRBV5-1, the J gene TRBJ1-1, with D perhaps matching TRBD1 (6 bases). Between the trimmed V and J ends, which lost 4 bases and 1 base, there was a span of 17 bases. CDR3 size: 16 residues. The germline V gene has CDR1 SGHRS and CDR2 YFSETQ. CDR3 DNA sequence: TGCGCCAGCAGCGTTGGGGTAGGGGGACAGAACACTGAAGCTTTCTTT. It translates to CASSVGVGGQNTEAFF. Full variable domain (outside the CDR3, taken from reference TRBV5-1 and TRBJ1-1): KAGVTQTPRYLIKTRGQQVTLSCSPISGHRSVSWYQQTPGQGLQFLFEYFSETQRNKGNFPGRFSGRQFSNSRSEMNVSTLELGDSALYLCASSVGVGGQNTEAFFGQGTRLTVV.

V usage is TRBV5-4 and J usage is TRBJ2-4, with 8 bases identical to TRBD2. The ends lost 3 bases at V and 1 base at J; junction bases unmatched: 9. Germline V lookup: CDR1 SGHNT, CDR2 YYREEE (reference sequence). The CDR3 covers 17 residues. The CDR3 region is CASSYTLLAGAKNIQYF. The CDR3, as DNA: TGTGCCAGCAGCTATACTTTGTTAGCGGGGGCCAAAAACATTCAGTACTTC. The full variable domain, rest sourced from reference TRBV5-4 and TRBJ2-4, is ETGVTQSPTHLIKTRGQQVTLRCSSQSGHNTVSWYQQALGQGPQFIFQYYREEENGRGNFPPRFSGLQFPNYSSELNVNALELDDSALYLCASSYTLLAGAKNIQYFGAGTRLSVL.

The rearrangement links TRBV7-9 to TRBJ1-2; 7 positions agree with TRBD1. This CDR3 has 15 amino acids. V dropped 6 bases and J dropped 0; count of bases not matched to a gene: 7. Germline V gives CDR1 SEHNR, CDR2 FQNEAQ (reference sequence). The CDR3 region has the DNA TGTGCCAGCAGACGGACAGGCTCAGCTAACTATGGCTACACCTTC. Protein: CASRRTGSANYGYTF.

In this sample, this clone turned up once. This rearrangement joins TRBV3-1 (or the pseudogene TRBV3-2) to TRBJ1-5; no firm D call. Trimming removed 4 bases from V and 6 bases from J, with 13 bases in between. Germline V lookup: CDR1 LGHDT, CDR2 YNNKEL (reference sequence). This CDR3 has 14 residues. In nucleotides, the CDR3 is TGTGCCAGCAGCCCCTCAATGGTCGGTCAGCCCCAGCATTTT. It yields the protein CASSPSMVGQPQHF.

CDR3 amino acids: CASSGTGTTEAFF. The CDR3 DNA sequence: TGTGCCAGCAGTGGGACAGGGACGACTGAAGCTTTCTTT. The V call is TRBV27, the J call TRBJ1-1, with 9 bases identical to TRBD1. Germline CDR1 reads MNHEY; CDR2 reads SMNVEV (reference sequence). The CDR3 runs 13 residues. Trimming removed 5 bases from V and 5 bases from J; junction bases left unmatched: 3.

The chain recombines TRBV10-2 with TRBJ1-6; D may be TRBD1 (6 bases). CDR1 is WSHSY, CDR2 SAAADI, per germline. The CDR3 extends over 15 amino acids. V was clipped by 6 bases and J by 9 bases, with 18 bases between them. This CDR3 reads CASRDAQGFLSPLHF. The CDR3 nucleotides are TGCGCCAGCAGAGACGCACAGGGATTTCTTTCACCCCTCCACTTT.